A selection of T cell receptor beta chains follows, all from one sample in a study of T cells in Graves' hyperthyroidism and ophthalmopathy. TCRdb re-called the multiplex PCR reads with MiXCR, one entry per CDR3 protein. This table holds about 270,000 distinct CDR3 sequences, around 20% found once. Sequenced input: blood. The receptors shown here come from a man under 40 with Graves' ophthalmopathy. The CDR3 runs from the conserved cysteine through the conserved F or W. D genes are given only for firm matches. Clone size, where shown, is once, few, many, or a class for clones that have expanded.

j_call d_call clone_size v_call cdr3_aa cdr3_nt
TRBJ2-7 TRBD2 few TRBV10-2 CASSSSGRVYEQYF TGCGCCAGCAGTTCTAGCGGGAGGGTCTACGAGCAGTACTTC
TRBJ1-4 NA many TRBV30 CASSGRGAANEKLFF TGTGCCTCTTCGGGAAGGGGTGCTGCTAATGAAAAACTGTTTTTT
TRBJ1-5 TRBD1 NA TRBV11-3 CASSFRDRVGNQPQHF TGTGCCAGCAGCTTCCGGGACAGGGTAGGCAATCAGCCCCAGCATTTT
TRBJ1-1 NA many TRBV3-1 CASSQPGVPLGAFF TGTGCCAGCAGCCAACCAGGGGTTCCTCTGGGGGCTTTCTTT
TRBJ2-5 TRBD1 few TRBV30 CAWSSDRGRETQYF TGTGCCTGGAGCTCTGACAGGGGGCGAGAGACCCAGTACTTC
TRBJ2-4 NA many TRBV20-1 CSVLRRDLAKNIQYF TGCAGTGTTTTAAGAAGAGACCTAGCCAAAAACATTCAGTACTTC
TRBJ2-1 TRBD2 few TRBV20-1 CSAITGTSVDNEQFF TGCAGTGCCATCACCGGGACTAGCGTTGACAATGAGCAGTTCTTC
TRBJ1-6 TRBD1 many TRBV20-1 CSAKGQGNSPLHF TGCAGTGCTAAGGGACAGGGGAATTCACCCCTCCACTTT
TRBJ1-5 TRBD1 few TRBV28 CASRKGQGWDQPQHF TGTGCCAGCAGAAAGGGACAGGGATGGGATCAGCCCCAGCATTTT
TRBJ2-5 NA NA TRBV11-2 CASSLRDQETQYF TGTGCCAGCAGCTTAAGGGATCAAGAGACCCAGTACTTC
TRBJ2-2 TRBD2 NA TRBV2 CASSELVASGSSTGELFF TGTGCCAGCAGTGAATTGGTGGCTAGCGGGAGTTCCACCGGGGAGCTGTTTTTT
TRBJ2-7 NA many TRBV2 CASRPGGSYEQYF TGTGCCAGCAGACCAGGTGGCTCCTACGAGCAGTACTTC
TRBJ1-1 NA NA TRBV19 CAIRGGPNTEAFF TGTGCCATCCGCGGGGGGCCGAACACTGAAGCTTTCTTT
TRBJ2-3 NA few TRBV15 CATSRGSRVMGADTQYF TGTGCCACCAGCAGGGGAAGCAGGGTGATGGGTGCAGATACGCAGTATTTT
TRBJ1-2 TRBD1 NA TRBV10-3 CAIGQGGNYGYTF TGTGCCATCGGACAGGGAGGGAACTATGGCTACACCTTC
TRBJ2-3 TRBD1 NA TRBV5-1 CASSWDSSGGADTQYF TGCGCCAGCAGCTGGGACAGTAGTGGGGGTGCAGATACGCAGTATTTT
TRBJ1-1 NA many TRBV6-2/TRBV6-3 CASSYGGAKAFF TGTGCCAGCAGTTACGGGGGGGCGAAAGCTTTCTTT
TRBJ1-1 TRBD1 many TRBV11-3 CASSSTGTGTEAFF TGTGCCAGCAGCTCGACAGGGACTGGCACTGAAGCTTTCTTT
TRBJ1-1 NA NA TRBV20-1 CSARALRSMNTEAFF TGCAGTGCTAGAGCCCTTCGGAGCATGAACACTGAAGCTTTCTTT
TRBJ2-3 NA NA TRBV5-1 CASSLGLNPGTQYF TGCGCCAGCAGCTTGGGGCTAAATCCGGGCACGCAGTATTTT
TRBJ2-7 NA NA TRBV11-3 CASSLGIKGLAESYEQYF TGTGCCAGCAGCTTGGGGATAAAAGGGCTTGCAGAAAGCTACGAGCAGTACTTC
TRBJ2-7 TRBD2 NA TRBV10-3 CAISDGLAGASRSEQYF TGTGCCATCAGTGACGGGCTAGCGGGTGCATCCAGGAGCGAGCAGTACTTC
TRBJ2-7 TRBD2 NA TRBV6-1 CASTLGGTGSYEQYF TGTGCCAGCACCCTGGGGGGGACCGGCTCCTACGAGCAGTACTTC
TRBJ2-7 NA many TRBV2 CARRKGEQYF TGTGCCAGGCGTAAAGGCGAGCAGTACTTC
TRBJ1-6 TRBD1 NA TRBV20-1 CSARRDRGLGLSSPLHF TGCAGTGCTAGGCGGGACAGGGGATTGGGTTTGAGTTCACCCCTCCACTTT
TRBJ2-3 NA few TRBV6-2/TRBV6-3 CASSYNRASDTQYF TGTGCCAGCAGTTATAACAGGGCCTCAGATACGCAGTATTTT
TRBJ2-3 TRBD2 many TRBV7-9 CASSSTSGTDTQYF TGTGCCAGCAGCTCGACTAGCGGCACAGATACGCAGTATTTT
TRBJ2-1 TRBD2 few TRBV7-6 CASSELLAAGDNEQFF TGTGCCAGCAGCGAACTCCTAGCGGCGGGCGACAATGAGCAGTTCTTC
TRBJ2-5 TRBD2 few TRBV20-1 CSARDGTSASSAQYF TGCAGTGCTAGAGATGGGACTAGCGCCAGTTCAGCCCAGTACTTC
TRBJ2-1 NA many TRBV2 CASGGRTISGEQFF TGTGCCAGCGGGGGACGGACTATTTCGGGTGAGCAGTTCTTC
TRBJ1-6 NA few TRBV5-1 CASSSTSNSPLHF TGCGCCAGCAGTTCAACTTCCAATTCACCCCTCCACTTT
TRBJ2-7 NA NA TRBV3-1 CASSQGGGGPYEQYF TGTGCCAGCAGCCAAGGGGGTGGCGGTCCCTACGAGCAGTACTTC
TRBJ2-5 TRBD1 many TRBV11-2 CASSSGGETQYF TGTGCCAGCAGTTCAGGGGGAGAGACCCAGTACTTC
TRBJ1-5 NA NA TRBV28 CASSGVPNQPQHF TGTGCCAGCAGTGGGGTTCCCAATCAGCCCCAGCATTTT
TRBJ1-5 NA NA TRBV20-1 CSARPGDQPQHF TGCAGTGCTAGGCCAGGGGATCAGCCCCAGCATTTT
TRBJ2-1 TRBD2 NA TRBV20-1 CSARVSGYEQFF TGCAGTGCTAGAGTTAGCGGGTACGAGCAGTTCTTC
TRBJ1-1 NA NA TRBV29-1 CSVEPRNTEAFF TGCAGCGTTGAACCCCGGAACACTGAAGCTTTCTTT
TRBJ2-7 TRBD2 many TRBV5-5 CASSPLLAGGQEEQYF TGTGCCAGCAGCCCCCTACTAGCGGGAGGGCAAGAAGAGCAGTACTTC
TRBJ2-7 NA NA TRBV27 CASSLFAGPYEQYF TGTGCCAGCAGTTTGTTCGCGGGGCCCTACGAGCAGTACTTC
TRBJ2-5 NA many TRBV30 CAWGIWGETQYF TGTGCCTGGGGGATATGGGGAGAGACCCAGTACTTC
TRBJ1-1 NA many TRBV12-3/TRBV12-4 CASNLLRGTEAFF TGTGCCAGCAATCTCCTCAGGGGAACTGAAGCTTTCTTT